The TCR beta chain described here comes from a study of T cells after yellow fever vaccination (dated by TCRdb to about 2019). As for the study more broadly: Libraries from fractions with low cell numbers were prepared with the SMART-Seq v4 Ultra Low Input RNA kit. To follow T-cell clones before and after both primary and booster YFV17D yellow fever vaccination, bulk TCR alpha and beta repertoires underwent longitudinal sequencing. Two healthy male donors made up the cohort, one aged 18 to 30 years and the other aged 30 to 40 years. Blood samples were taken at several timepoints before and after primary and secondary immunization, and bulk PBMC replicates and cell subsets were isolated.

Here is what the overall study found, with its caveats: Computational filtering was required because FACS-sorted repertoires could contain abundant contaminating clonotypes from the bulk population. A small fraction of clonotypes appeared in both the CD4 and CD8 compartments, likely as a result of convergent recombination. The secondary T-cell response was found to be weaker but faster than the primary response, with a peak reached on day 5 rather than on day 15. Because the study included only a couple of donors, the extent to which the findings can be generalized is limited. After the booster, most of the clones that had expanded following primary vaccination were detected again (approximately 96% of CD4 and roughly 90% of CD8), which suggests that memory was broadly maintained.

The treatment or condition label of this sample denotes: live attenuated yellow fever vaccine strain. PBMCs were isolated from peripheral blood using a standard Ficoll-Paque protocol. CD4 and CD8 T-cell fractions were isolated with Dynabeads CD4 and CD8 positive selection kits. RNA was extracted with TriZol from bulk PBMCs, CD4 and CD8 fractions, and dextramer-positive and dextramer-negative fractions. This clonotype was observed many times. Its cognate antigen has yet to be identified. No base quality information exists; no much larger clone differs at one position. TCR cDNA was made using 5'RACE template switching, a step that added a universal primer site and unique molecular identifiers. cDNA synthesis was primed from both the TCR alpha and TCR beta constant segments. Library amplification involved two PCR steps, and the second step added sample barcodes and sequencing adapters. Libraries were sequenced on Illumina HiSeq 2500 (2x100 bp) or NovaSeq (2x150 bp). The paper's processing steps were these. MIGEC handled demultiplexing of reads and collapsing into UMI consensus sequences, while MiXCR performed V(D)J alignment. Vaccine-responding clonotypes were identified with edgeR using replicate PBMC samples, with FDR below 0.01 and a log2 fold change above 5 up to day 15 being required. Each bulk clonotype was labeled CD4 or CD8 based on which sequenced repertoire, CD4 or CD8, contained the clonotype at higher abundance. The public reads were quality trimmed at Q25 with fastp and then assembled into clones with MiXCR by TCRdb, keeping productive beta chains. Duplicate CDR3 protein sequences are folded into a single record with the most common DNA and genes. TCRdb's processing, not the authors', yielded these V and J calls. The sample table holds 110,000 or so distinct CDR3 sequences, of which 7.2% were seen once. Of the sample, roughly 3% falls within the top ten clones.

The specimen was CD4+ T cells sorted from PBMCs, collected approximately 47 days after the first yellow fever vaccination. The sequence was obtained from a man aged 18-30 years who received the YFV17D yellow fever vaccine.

The DNA sequence is as follows: TGCGCCAGCAGCTTGGGATCCAGGAGCGCAGATACGCAGTATTTT. This translates into CASSLGSRSADTQYF. In this chain, TRBV5-1 is recombined with TRBJ2-3; the D gene lacks a confident call. Per the germline V gene, SGHRS is the CDR1 and YFSETQ is the CDR2. Taken from cysteine to phenylalanine, the CDR3 has 15 residues. Only the CDR3 DNA is retained, 45 bases long and in frame from the first base. V loses 0 bases of germline sequence and J loses 4 bases, and the interval between the two ends is 12 bases.